One sample yielded the 8 T cell receptor beta chains listed below, sequenced in a study of breast tumors, draining lymph nodes, adjacent tissues. Breast cancer patients provided tissue from their axillary draining lymph nodes. MiXCR, run by TCRdb on the multiplex PCR reads, gives a single entry per CDR3 protein. The sample shows under 250,000 distinct CDR3 sequences, roughly 32% of them seen only once. Sequences were obtained from axillary lymph node tissue. These receptors were obtained from a female donor with breast cancer. Some clones in this sample may be carry-over from other donors' samples.

This clonotype was detected ten times or more. This chain connects TRBV7-2 to TRBJ1-1; unclear D gene. The germline gives CDR1 SGHTA, CDR2 FQGNSA. The CDR3 is 15 amino acids. Trimming cost V 4 bases and J 2 bases, with 14 bases left between them. As DNA, the CDR3 is TGTGCCAGCAGCTCCAGATCCCGCGGAAACACTGAAGCTTTCTTT. Translation: CASSSRSRGNTEAFF.

As concerns this clonotype: Lacking the conserved final phenylalanine or tryptophan, this CDR3 likely reflects a read error. This chain uses TRBV29-1 with TRBJ1-3; 10 nucleotides match TRBD1. CDR3 length: 16 residues. The J segment lost 4 bases and the V segment lost 4 bases, leaving 10 bases of the junction unmatched. Germline V gene data show CDR1 as SQVTM and CDR2 as ANQGSEA. As DNA, the CDR3 is TGCAGCGTTGGATACTCGACAGGGGGCGCCGGAAACACCATATATCTT. The encoded protein is CSVGYSTGGAGNTIYL.

This clonotype was detected ten times or more. The rearrangement links TRBV19 to TRBJ2-7; D is unresolved. CDR3 size: 13 residues. V lost 2 bases and J lost 6, with 11 bases in between. Germline CDR1 reads LNHDA; CDR2 reads SQIVND (reference sequence). The CDR3 coding sequence is TGTGCCAGTAGTATAAAAGGGTACGGCGAGCAGTACTTC. Translating gives CASSIKGYGEQYF.

In this sample, this clonotype turned up many times. The chain uses TRBV15 and TRBJ1-3; D is unclear. The ends were cut back, 4 bases at V and 5 bases at J, with 3 bases in the middle. Germline lookup yields CDR1 LNHNV and CDR2 YYDKDF (reference sequence). This CDR3 has 11 residues. CDR3 sequence reads: CATSNRNTIYF. The CDR3 nucleotides are TGTGCCACCAGCAATAGAAACACCATATATTTT. The full variable domain, with the rest looked up from reference TRBV15 and TRBJ1-3, is DAMVIQNPRYQVTQFGKPVTLSCSQTLNHNVMYWYQQKSSQAPKLLFHYYDKDFNNEADTPDNFQSRRPNTSFCFLDIRSPGLGDTAMYLCATSNRNTIYFGEGSWLTVV.

This clonotype was seen at least ten times. V and J are TRBV20-1 and TRBJ2-5, with D possibly TRBD2 on 7 matching bases. The CDR3 loop spans 15 amino acids. The V gene's germline CDR1 is DFQATT and CDR2 SNEGSKA (reference sequence). V was cut by 3 bases and J by 3 bases, with 17 bases left in between. CDR3 residues: CSASVPRGAEETQYF. CDR3 nucleotides: TGCAGTGCTAGTGTCCCCCGGGGGGCCGAAGAGACCCAGTACTTC.

The chain has TRBV7-9 and TRBJ2-7; D possibly matches TRBD1 or TRBD2 (5 bases each). The germline CDR1 and CDR2 sequences are SEHNR and FQNEAQ (reference sequence). Trimming took off 5 bases at V and 11 bases at J, with 13 bases between the two ends. This CDR3 has 11 amino acids. The CDR3 DNA reads as TGTGCCAGCAGCCCGGGACCGAGCGAGTACTTC. It encodes CASSPGPSEYF.

The chain carries TRBV12-3 or TRBV12-4 and TRBJ2-3; the match to TRBD1 covers 11 bases. V shed 6 bases, J shed 6 bases, and the junction held 5 bases outside the gene matches. The CDR3 runs to 14 residues. The CDR3 loop reads CASRTGQGADTQYF. Here the CDR3 DNA reads TGTGCCAGCAGAACTGGACAGGGGGCCGATACGCAGTATTTT.

Concerning this clonotype: This may be a read error, as it is one base from a much larger clone. The conserved phenylalanine or tryptophan normally closing the CDR3 is absent here, so this likely arose from a read error. The chain couples TRBV3-1 to TRBJ2-2, with 7 bases matching TRBD1. The CDR3 extends over 15 amino acids. From germline, CDR1 is LGHDT and CDR2 YNNKEL (reference sequence). With V trimmed by 4 bases and J by 4 bases, 6 bases remained unmatched. CDR3 loop: CASSLGQVGTGELFS. The CDR3 DNA sequence: TGTGCCAGCAGCCTTGGACAGGTGGGCACCGGGGAGCTGTTTTCT.